This T cell receptor beta chain came from a study of shared clonotypes between healthy human individuals. Profiled with immunoSEQ multiplex PCR; TCRdb holds only in-frame clones, not every one. Of about a million clones in the sample, 60% to 80% were seen once. Study-level points and caveats: Across subsets, estimated richness was generally greater for naive than for memory populations.

All donors were healthy HIV-negative adults lacking recent acute infections or vaccinations. In the CD4+ fraction, cells were divided into CD45RA+ naive and CD45RA-negative memory subsets. With respect to this clone: Its antigen is not known.

This receptor was obtained from a young man in good health. Sequencing was performed on memory CD4+ T cells sorted from blood. Noted subset: CD45RA-negative fraction.

CDR3 DNA: TGTGCCAGTAGTACTAGACTAGCGGGGTCCTACGAGCAGTACTTC. This encodes CASSTRLAGSYEQYF. The chain employs TRBV19 and TRBJ2-7, with 11 nucleotides matching TRBD2. This CDR3 has 15 residues. J gave up 1 base and V 4 bases, and 3 bases lay outside the gene matches. Germline CDR1 is LNHDA and CDR2 is SQIVND (reference sequence).